This record looks at one T cell receptor beta chain sequence and its context. Antigen: not known. Germline-derived CDR1 and CDR2 are LGHNT and FRNRAP. V dropped 1 base and J dropped 0; count of bases not matched to a gene: 10. The CDR3 has 19 amino acids. This sample was taken from a study of neoadjuvant anti-PD-1 for oral cavity cancer. In the study overall: Most patients had three to four biweekly doses of 3 mg/kg nivolumab before resection.

Sequenced by immunoSEQ multiplex PCR; TCRdb stores in-frame clones only, minus some. The sample contains around 60,000 clones, roughly 84% of which appear only once. Whole-study findings and limits: TCR analyses covered only a few patients per response group.

The rearrangement uses TRBV12-5 and TRBJ2-3; 10 bases line up with TRBD2. Specimen: PBMCs, collected before nivolumab (anti-PD-1) treatment. The receptor comes from a person between 35 and 79 years old with oral cavity squamous cell carcinoma. The CDR3 coding sequence is TGTGCTAGTGGTTTGGCACGGGGGAGCGGGGGGGCTAGCACAGATACGCAGTATTTT. It translates to CASGLARGSGGASTDTQYF.